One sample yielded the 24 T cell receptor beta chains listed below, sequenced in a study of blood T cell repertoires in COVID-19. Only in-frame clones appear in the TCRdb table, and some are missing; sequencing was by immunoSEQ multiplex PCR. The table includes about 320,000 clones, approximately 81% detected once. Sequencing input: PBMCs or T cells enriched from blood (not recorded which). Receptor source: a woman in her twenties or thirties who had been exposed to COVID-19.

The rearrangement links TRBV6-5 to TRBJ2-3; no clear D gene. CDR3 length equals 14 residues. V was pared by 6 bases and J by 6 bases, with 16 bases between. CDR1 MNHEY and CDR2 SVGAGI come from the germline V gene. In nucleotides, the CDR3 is TGTGCCAGCAGACTGAATCCGTACAGCGATACGCAGTATTTT. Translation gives CASRLNPYSDTQYF.

The CDR3 sequence: CASGFGLTGGGETQYF. The CDR3 DNA reads as TGTGCTAGTGGTTTTGGTTTAACGGGAGGAGGGGAGACCCAGTACTTC. The chain employs TRBV12-5 and TRBJ2-5; 7 bases fit TRBD2. Germline V gene lookup returns CDR1 LGHNT and CDR2 FRNRAP. Trimming at V came to 3 bases and at J to 5 bases, leaving 12 bases not matched to a gene. This CDR3 contains 16 residues.

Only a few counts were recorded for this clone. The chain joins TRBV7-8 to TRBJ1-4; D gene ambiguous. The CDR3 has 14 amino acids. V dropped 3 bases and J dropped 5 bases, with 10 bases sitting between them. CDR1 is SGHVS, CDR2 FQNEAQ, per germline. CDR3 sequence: CASSFFGNNEKLFF. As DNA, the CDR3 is TGTGCCAGCAGCTTTTTCGGGAACAATGAAAAACTGTTTTTT.

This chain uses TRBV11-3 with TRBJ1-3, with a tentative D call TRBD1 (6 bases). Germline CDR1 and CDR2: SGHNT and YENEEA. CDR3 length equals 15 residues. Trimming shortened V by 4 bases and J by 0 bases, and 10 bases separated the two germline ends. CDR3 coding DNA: TGTGCCAGCAGCTCAAACAGGGACTCTGGAAACACCATATATTTT. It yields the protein CASSSNRDSGNTIYF.

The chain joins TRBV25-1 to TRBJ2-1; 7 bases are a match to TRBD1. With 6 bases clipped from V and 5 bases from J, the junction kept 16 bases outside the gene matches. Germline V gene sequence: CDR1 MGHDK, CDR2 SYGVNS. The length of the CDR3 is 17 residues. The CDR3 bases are TGTGCCAGCAGACCACAACCAGGGGGATACGACCACAATGAGCAGTTCTTC. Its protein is CASRPQPGGYDHNEQFF.

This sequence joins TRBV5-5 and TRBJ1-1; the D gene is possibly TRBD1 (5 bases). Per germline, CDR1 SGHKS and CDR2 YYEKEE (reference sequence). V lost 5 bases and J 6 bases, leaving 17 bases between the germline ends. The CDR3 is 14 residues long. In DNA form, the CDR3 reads TGTGCCAGCAGGGTCCGGCAGGGAGGAGCTGAAGCTTTCTTT. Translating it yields CASRVRQGGAEAFF.

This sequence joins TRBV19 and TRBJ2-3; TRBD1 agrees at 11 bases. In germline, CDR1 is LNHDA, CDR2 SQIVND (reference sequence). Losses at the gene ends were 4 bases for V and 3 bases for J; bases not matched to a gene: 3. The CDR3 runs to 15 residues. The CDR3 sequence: CASSTGTGGTDTQYF. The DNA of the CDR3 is TGTGCCAGTAGTACCGGGACAGGGGGGACAGATACGCAGTATTTT.

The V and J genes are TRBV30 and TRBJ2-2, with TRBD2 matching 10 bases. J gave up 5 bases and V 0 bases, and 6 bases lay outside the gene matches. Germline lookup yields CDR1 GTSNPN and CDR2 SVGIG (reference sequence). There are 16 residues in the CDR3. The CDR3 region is CAWSVLAGVGTGELFF. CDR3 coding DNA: TGTGCCTGGAGTGTCCTAGCGGGAGTCGGAACCGGGGAGCTGTTTTTT.

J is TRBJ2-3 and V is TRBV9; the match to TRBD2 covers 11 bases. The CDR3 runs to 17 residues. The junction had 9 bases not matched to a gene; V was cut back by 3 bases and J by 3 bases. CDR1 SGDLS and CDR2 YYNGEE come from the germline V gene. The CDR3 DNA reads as TGTGCCAGCAGCGGTACTAGCGGGAGCCCCCTGACAGATACGCAGTATTTT. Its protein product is CASSGTSGSPLTDTQYF.

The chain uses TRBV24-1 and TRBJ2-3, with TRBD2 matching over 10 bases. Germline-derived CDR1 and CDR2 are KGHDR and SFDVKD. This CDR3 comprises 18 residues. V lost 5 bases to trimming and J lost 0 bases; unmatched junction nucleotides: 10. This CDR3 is CATSGAGGRKTSTDTQYF. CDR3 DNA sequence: TGTGCCACCAGTGGAGCGGGAGGGAGGAAGACTAGCACAGATACGCAGTATTTT.

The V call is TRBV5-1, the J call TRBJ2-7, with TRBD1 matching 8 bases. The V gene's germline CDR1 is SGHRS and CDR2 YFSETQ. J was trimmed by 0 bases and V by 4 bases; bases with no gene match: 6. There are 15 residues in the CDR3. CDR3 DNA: TGCGCCAGCAGCGCAAGGACAGGGCTCTCCTACGAGCAGTACTTC. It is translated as CASSARTGLSYEQYF.

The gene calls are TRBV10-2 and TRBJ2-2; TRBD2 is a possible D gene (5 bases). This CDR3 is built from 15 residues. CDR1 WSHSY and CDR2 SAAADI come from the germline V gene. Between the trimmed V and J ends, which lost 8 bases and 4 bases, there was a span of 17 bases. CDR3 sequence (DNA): TGCGCCAGCGGTTTCAGCCCGGGGAGCACCGGGGAGCTGTTTTTT. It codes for CASGFSPGSTGELFF.

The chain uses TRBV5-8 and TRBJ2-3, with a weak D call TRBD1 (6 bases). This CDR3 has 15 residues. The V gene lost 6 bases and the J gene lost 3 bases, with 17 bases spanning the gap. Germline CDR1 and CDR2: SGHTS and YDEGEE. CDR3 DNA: TGTGCCAGCACCCTGATACTACAGGGAACAGATACGCAGTATTTT. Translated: CASTLILQGTDTQYF. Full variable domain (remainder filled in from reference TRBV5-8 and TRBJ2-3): EAGVTQSPTHLIKTRGQQATLRCSPISGHTSVYWYQQALGLGLQFLLWYDEGEERNRGNFPPRFSGRQFPNYSSELNVNALELEDSALYLCASTLILQGTDTQYFGPGTRLTVL.

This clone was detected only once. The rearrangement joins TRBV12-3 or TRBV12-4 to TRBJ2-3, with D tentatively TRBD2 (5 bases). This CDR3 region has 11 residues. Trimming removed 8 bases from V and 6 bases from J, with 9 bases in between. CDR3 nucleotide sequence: TGTGCCAGCGGAGGACGTGATACGCAGTATTTT. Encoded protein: CASGGRDTQYF.

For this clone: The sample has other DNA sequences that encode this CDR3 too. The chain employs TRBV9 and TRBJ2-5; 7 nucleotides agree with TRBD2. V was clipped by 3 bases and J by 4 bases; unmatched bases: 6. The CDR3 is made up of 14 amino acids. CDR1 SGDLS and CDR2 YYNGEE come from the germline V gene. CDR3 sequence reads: CASSAGLGRETQYF. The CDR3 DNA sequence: TGTGCCAGCAGCGCTGGACTAGGGCGAGAGACCCAGTACTTC. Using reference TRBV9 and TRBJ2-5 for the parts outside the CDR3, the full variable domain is DSGVTQTPKHLITATGQRVTLRCSPRSGDLSVYWYQQSLDQGLQFLIQYYNGEERAKGNILERFSAQQFPDLHSELNLSSLELGDSALYFCASSAGLGRETQYFGPGTRLLVL.

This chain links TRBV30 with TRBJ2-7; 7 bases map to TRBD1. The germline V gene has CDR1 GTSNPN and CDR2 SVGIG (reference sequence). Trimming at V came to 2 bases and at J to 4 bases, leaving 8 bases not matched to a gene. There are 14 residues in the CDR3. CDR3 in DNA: TGTGCCTGGAGTCTGGGACAGCGACGTTACGAGCAGTACTTC. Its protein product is CAWSLGQRRYEQYF.

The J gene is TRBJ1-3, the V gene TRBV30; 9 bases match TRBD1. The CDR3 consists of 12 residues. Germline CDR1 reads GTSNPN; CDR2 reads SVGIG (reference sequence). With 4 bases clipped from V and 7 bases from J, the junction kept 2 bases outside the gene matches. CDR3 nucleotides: TGTGCCTGGATAGGGACAGGGAACACCATATATTTT. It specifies CAWIGTGNTIYF.

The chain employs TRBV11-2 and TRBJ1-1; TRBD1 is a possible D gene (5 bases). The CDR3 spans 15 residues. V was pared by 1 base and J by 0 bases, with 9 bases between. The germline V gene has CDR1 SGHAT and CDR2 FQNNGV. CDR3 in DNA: TGTGCCAGCAGCTTAGCAGGGCTCATGAACACTGAAGCTTTCTTT. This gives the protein CASSLAGLMNTEAFF.

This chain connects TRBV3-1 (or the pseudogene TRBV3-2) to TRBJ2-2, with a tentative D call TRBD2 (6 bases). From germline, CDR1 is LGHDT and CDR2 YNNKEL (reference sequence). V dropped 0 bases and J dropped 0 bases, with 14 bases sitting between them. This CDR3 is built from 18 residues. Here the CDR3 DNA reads TGTGCCAGCAGCCAAGATAGCAGCGGACTACCGAACACCGGGGAGCTGTTTTTT. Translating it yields CASSQDSSGLPNTGELFF.

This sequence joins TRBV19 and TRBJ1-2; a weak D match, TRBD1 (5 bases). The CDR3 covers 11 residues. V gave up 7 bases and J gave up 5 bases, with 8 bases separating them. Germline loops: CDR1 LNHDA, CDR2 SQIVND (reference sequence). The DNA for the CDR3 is TGTGCCAGTACGACAGAATATGGCTACACCTTC. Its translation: CASTTEYGYTF.

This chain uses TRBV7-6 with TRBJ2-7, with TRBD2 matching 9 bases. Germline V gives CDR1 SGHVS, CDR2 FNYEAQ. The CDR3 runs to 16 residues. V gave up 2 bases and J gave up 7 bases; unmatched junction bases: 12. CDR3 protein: CASSLTPAGGPGEQYF. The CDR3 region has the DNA TGTGCCAGCAGCTTAACCCCTGCGGGAGGGCCGGGAGAGCAGTACTTC.

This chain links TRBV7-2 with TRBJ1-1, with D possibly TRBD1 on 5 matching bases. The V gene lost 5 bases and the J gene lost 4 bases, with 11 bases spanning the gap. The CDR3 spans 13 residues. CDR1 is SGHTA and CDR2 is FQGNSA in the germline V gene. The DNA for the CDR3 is TGTGCCAGCAGCCCGACCCAGGGCACTGAAGCTTTCTTT. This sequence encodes CASSPTQGTEAFF.

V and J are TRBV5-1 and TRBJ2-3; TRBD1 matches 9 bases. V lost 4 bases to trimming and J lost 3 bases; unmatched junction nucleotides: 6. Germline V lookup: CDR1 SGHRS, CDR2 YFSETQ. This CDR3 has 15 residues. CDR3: CASSAGTGWTDTQYF. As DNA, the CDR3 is TGCGCCAGCAGCGCCGGGACAGGGTGGACAGATACGCAGTATTTT.

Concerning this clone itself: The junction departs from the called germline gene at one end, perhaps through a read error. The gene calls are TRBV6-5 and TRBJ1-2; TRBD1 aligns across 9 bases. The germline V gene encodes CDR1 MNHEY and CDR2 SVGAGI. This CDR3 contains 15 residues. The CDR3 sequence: CASSDSGQGRYGYTF. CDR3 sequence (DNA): TGTGCCAGCAGTGACTCTGGACAGGGGCGGTATGGCTACACCTTC.